This TCR beta chain originates from a study of T cells after posttransplantation cyclophosphamide. Study-wide results and limits: Blood and skin or GI T cell repertoires showed limited TRB overlap. Later blood repertoires were often dominated by clones from the donor CD8+ memory compartment.

Trimming pared 5 bases from V and 0 bases from J, leaving 11 bases between. Per the germline V gene, CDR1 is MNHEY and CDR2 is SMNVEV (reference sequence). This CDR3 is built from 14 residues. On the day of bone marrow donation, the related graft donor provided peripheral blood. Repertoires were generated with immunoSEQ multiplex PCR, while TCRdb's copy carries only in-frame clones and drops some. The repertoire shows tens of thousands of clones, none seen only once; the top ten take approximately 2.4%. This clone was detected many times. Its antigen is not identified. This TCR derives from a man aged 50-59 years in good health, CMV-negative, and a related stem cell transplant donor. The specimen was PBMCs. This chain connects TRBV27 to TRBJ2-7; D might be TRBD1 (6 bases). Here the CDR3 DNA reads TGTGCCAGCAGTCGCAGGGGTCTCTCCTACGAGCAGTACTTC. As protein: CASSRRGLSYEQYF.